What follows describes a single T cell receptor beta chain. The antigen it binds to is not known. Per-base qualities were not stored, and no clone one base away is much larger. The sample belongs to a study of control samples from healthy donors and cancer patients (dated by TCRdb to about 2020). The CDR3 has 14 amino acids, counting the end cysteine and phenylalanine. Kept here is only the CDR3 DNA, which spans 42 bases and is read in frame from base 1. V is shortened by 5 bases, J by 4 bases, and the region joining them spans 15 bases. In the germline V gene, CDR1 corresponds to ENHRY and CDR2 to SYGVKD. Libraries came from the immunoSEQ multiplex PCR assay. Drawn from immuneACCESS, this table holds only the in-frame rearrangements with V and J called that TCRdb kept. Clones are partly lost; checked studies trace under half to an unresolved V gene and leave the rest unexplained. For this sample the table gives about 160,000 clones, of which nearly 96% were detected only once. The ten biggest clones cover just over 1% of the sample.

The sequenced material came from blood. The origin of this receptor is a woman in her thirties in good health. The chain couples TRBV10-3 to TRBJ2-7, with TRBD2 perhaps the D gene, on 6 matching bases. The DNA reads TGTGCCATCAGTCCAGGGAGGTTGGGGTACGAGCAGTACTTC. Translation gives CAISPGRLGYEQYF.